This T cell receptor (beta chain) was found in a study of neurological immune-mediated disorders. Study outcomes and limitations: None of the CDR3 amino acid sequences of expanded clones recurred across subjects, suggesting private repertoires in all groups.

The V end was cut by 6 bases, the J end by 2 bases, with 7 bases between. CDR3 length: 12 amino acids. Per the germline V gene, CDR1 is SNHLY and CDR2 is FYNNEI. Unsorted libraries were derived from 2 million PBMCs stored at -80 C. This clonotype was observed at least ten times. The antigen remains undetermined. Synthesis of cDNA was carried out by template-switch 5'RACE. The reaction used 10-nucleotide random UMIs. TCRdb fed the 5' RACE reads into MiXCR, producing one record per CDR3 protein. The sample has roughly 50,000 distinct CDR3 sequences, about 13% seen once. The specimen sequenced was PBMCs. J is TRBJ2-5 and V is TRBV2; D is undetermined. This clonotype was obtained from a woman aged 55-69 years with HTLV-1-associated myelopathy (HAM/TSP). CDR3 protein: CASRFTQETQYF. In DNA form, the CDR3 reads TGTGCCAGCAGGTTTACACAAGAGACCCAGTACTTC. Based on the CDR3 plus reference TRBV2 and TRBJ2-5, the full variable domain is EPEVTQTPSHQVTQMGQEVILRCVPISNHLYFYWYRQILGQKVEFLVSFYNNEISEKSEIFDDQFSVERPDGSNFTLKIRSTKLEDSAMYFCASRFTQETQYFGPGTRLLVL.